This entry describes one T cell receptor beta chain. The specificity of this receptor is unknown. No base quality values were provided; no much bigger clone lies one nucleotide off. In Seattle, one collaborating source enrolled patients while the infection was active and tracked those patients longitudinally over the course of disease. The collaborating institutions used their own protocols to collect whole blood in K2EDTA tubes. For TCRbeta analysis, collaborators shipped samples as frozen whole blood, isolated PBMCs, or DNA extracted from either of those sample types. The data were taken from a study of blood T cell repertoires in COVID-19 (dated by TCRdb to the early 2020s). Describing the broader study: Collaborator samples came from the United States, Italy and Spain and covered acute and convalescent phases of COVID-19. A freely available public database, intended as a resource for researchers studying the immune response to SARS-CoV-2, is where the repertoires were released. Samples came from the ongoing ImmuneRACE study (first 160 participants) plus 1,254 subjects from 6 global collaborators. The prospective study material was composed of cDNA or gDNA derived from T cells, B-cell-depleted T cells, or PBMCs. Sample metadata almost always included a de-identified subject ID, COVID-19 status, age in years and sex. HLA class I and class II types, where available, came from metadata supplied by the sample provider rather than from assay-based typing. The dataset comprised deeply sampled blood TCRbeta repertoires from subjects exposed to, actively infected with, or recovered from COVID-19.

The germline V gene supplies CDR1 MNHEY and CDR2 SVGAGI. The CDR3 contains 11 residues, cysteine and phenylalanine counted. Only the CDR3 region is kept as DNA, spanning 33 bases read in frame from base 1. V was cut back by 8 bases and J by 7 bases, leaving a gap of 9 bases between them. Results the study describes overall, beyond this receptor: Clinical and demographic metadata were provided uncurated, with the amount varying by source and participant.

TCRbeta CDR3 regions were amplified from genomic DNA by means of the immunoSEQ Assay, a bias-controlled multiplex PCR. The authors' analysis ran thus. Nucleated cell counts per sample were estimated from amplification of reference gene primers within the assay. Sequence reads were collapsed and filtered to measure the absolute abundance of every unique TCRbeta CDR3 rearrangement. For each sample, productive Simpson clonality was calculated by taking the square root of Simpson's diversity index across productive rearrangements. The source is immuneACCESS, and TCRdb retained only in-frame sequences with V and J called. Part of the clones is not carried over; for the studies checked, unresolved V genes explain less than half of this, and the remainder is unexplained. That table gives V, J and clone size, and the DNA gave D and trimming. Recorded for this sample are about 340,000 clones; around 86% of them occurred a single time. The top ten clones comprise just under 6.5% of the sample.

Sequencing was done on a sample of peripheral blood. The rearrangement joined TRBV6-5 to TRBJ2-1; confidence is insufficient to name the D gene. This TCR was recovered from a woman in her fifties or sixties with COVID-19, enrolled during active disease. The DNA sequence follows: TGTGCCAGCCGACTCATTAATGAGCAGTTCTTC. Its translation is CASRLINEQFF.